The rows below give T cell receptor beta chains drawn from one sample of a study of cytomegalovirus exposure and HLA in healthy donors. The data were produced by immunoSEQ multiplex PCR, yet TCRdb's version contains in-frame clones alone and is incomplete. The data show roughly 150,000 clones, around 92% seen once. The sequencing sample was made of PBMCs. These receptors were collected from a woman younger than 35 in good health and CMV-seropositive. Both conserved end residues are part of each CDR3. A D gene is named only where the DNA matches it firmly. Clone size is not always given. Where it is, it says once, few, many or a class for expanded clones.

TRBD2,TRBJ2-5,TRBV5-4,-,CASSVSAGGPQETQYF,TGTGCCAGCAGCGTCTCAGCGGGAGGGCCCCAAGAGACCCAGTACTTC
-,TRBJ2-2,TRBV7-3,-,CASSLAGAGELFF,TGTGCCAGCAGCCTCGCAGGGGCGGGGGAGCTGTTTTTT
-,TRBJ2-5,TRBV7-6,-,CASSNYRGGETQYF,TGTGCCAGCAGCAATTACAGGGGAGGTGAGACCCAGTACTTC
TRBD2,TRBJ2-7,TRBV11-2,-,CASSSTSGPYEQYF,TGTGCCAGCAGCTCCACTAGCGGGCCTTACGAGCAGTACTTC
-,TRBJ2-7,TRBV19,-,CASSYQGTYEQYF,TGTGCCAGTAGTTATCAGGGGACCTACGAGCAGTACTTC
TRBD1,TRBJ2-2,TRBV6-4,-,CASSDTDRGPGELFF,TGTGCCAGCAGTGACACCGACAGGGGGCCGGGGGAGCTGTTTTTT
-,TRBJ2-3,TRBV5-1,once,CASSLVNGGTDTQYF,TGCGCCAGCAGCTTGGTTAACGGGGGCACAGATACGCAGTATTTT
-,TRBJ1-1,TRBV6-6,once,CASSYSGGEAEAFF,TGTGCCAGCAGTTACTCGGGGGGTGAGGCTGAAGCTTTCTTT
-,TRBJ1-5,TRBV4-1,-,CASSQGGGTNQPQHF,TGCGCCAGCAGCCAAGGGGGGGGGACAAATCAGCCCCAGCATTTT
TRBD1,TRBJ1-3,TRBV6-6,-,CASRETGSGNTIYF,TGTGCCAGCAGGGAGACAGGGTCTGGAAACACCATATATTTT
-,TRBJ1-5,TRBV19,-,CASSVTTYYSNQPQHF,TGTGCCAGTAGTGTAACGACCTACTATAGCAATCAGCCCCAGCATTTT
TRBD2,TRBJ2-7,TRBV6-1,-,CASSPGGANSYEQYF,TGTGCCAGCAGTCCGGGGGGAGCGAACTCCTACGAGCAGTACTTC
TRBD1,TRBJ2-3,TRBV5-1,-,CASSHTGTATDTQYF,TGCGCCAGCAGCCACACCGGGACAGCCACAGATACGCAGTATTTT
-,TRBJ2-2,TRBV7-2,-,CASSLASGHFTGELFF,TGTGCCAGCAGCTTAGCCTCCGGACATTTCACCGGGGAGCTGTTTTTT
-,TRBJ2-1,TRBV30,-,CAWSRGGMYNEQFF,TGTGCCTGGAGCCGTGGGGGGATGTACAATGAGCAGTTCTTC
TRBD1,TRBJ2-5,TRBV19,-,CASSIGQGLETQYF,TGTGCCAGTAGTATCGGACAGGGTTTGGAGACCCAGTACTTC
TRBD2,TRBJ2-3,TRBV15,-,CATSRAWGGRDTQYF,TGTGCCACCAGCAGAGCGTGGGGGGGTCGAGATACGCAGTATTTT
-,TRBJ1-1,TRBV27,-,CASRGPGPEAFF,TGTGCCAGCCGTGGTCCGGGTCCTGAAGCTTTCTTT
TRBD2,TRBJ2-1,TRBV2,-,CASSEGLAGNEQFF,TGTGCCAGCAGTGAAGGCCTAGCGGGAAATGAGCAGTTCTTC
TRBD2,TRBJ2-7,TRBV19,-,CASSPNSGMSSYEQYF,TGTGCCAGTAGTCCAAATAGCGGGATGAGCTCCTACGAGCAGTACTTC
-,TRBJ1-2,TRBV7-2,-,CASSHLTGNYGYTF,TGTGCCAGCAGCCACCTGACGGGTAACTATGGCTACACCTTC
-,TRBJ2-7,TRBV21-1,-,CASASSYEQYF,TGTGCCAGCGCGAGCTCCTACGAGCAGTACTTC